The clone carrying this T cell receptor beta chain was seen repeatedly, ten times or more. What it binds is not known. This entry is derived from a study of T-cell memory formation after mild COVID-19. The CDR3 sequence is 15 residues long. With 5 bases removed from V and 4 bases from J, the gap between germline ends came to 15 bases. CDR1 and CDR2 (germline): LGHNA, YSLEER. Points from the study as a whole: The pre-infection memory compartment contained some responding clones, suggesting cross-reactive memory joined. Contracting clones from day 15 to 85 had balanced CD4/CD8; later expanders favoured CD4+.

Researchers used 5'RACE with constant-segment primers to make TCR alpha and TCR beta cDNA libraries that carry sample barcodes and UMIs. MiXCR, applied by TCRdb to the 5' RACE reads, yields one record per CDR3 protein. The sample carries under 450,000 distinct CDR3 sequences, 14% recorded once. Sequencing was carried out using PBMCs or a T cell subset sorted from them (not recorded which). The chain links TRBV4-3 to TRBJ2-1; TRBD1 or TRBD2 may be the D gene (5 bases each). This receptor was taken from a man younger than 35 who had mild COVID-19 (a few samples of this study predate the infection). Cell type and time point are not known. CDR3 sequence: CASSGGTARYNEQFF. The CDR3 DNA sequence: TGCGCCAGCAGCGGTGGGACGGCCCGATACAATGAGCAGTTCTTC.